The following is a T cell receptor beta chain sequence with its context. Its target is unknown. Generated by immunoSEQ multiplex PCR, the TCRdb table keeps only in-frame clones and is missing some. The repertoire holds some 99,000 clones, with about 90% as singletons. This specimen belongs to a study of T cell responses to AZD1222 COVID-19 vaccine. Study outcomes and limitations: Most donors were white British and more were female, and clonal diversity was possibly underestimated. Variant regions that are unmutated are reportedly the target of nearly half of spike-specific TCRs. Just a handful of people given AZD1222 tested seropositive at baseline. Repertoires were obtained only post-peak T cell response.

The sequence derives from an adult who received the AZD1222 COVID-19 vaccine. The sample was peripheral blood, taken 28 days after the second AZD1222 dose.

This CDR3 is CASSRAAGELFF. The DNA of the CDR3 is TGTGCCAGCAGCAGAGCTGCCGGGGAGCTGTTTTTT. The chain recombines TRBV5-6 with TRBJ2-2; D ambiguous. The CDR3 has 12 amino acids. V was cut by 4 bases and J by 6 bases, with 7 bases left in between. Germline loops: CDR1 SGHDT, CDR2 YYEEEE.